This TCR beta chain was observed in a study of blood T cell repertoires in COVID-19. The CDR3 runs to 14 residues. Trimming took off 5 bases at V and 3 bases at J, with 13 bases between the two ends. Per germline, CDR1 LGHDT and CDR2 YNNKEL (reference sequence). TCRdb keeps only in-frame clones here, not all; method: immunoSEQ multiplex PCR. The sample consists of roughly 220,000 clones, about nine tenths of them appearing once. This TCR was recovered from a man in his thirties or forties who had recovered from COVID-19. What was sequenced was peripheral blood. The chain joins TRBV3-1 (or the pseudogene TRBV3-2) to TRBJ1-1, with D hard to call. CDR3 protein: CASSFWVGDTEAFF. In nucleotides, the CDR3 is TGTGCCAGCAGCTTCTGGGTCGGGGACACTGAAGCTTTCTTT.